This section outlines one T cell receptor beta chain sequence together with its context. The data originate from a study of blood T cell repertoires in COVID-19. Study-wide background: The study drew acute and convalescent COVID-19 samples from the United States, Italy and Spain.

Germline V gene data show CDR1 as KGHSH and CDR2 as LQKENI. V gave up 5 bases and J gave up 0 bases, with 10 bases separating them. CDR3 length: 14 amino acids. Enrolled through a virtual design, the participants were between 18 and 89 years of age and came from under 25 US areas. Participant-given clinical history determined each cohort assignment. All exposed participants met a person with COVID-19 within 2 weeks before entering the study. The protocol was immunoSEQ multiplex PCR, while the TCRdb copy is restricted to in-frame clones and leaves out a portion. The sample has under 400,000 clones; 88% are singletons.

The source of this sequence is a woman younger than 45 who had been exposed to COVID-19. The sequenced sample was PBMCs or T cells enriched from blood (not recorded which). This sequence joins TRBV18 and TRBJ1-2, with D possibly being TRBD1 (5 bases). The CDR3 loop reads CASSGAQANYGYTF. The DNA of the CDR3 is TGTGCCAGCTCAGGGGCCCAAGCTAACTATGGCTACACCTTC.